This passage covers 9 T cell receptor beta chains from one sample sequenced in a study of blood T cell repertoires in COVID-19. Repertoires were generated with immunoSEQ multiplex PCR, while TCRdb's copy carries only in-frame clones and drops some. Here the sample spans about 200,000 clones, around 84% being singletons. Material: peripheral blood. These receptors were obtained from a man aged 55 to 70 with acute or convalescent COVID-19.

The chain recombines TRBV5-1 with TRBJ2-2; D gene unclear. CDR1 and CDR2 from the germline V gene are SGHRS and YFSETQ. V was pared by 1 base and J by 2 bases, with 6 bases between. The length of the CDR3 is 14 residues. This CDR3 reads CASSLTANTGELFF. CDR3 DNA sequence: TGCGCCAGCAGCTTGACAGCAAACACCGGGGAGCTGTTTTTT.

This chain connects TRBV6-5 to TRBJ1-4; TRBD1 matches 10 bases. The CDR3 is made up of 14 amino acids. Germline CDR1 reads MNHEY; CDR2 reads SVGAGI. The ends lost 6 bases at V and 9 bases at J; junction bases unmatched: 7. CDR3 DNA sequence: TGTGCCAGCAGGGACCCGGGACAGGGGAAAAAACTGTTTTTT. As protein: CASRDPGQGKKLFF.

The chain recombines TRBV9 with TRBJ2-3; 8 bases fit TRBD2. The J segment lost 3 bases and the V segment lost 7 bases, leaving 16 bases of the junction unmatched. Germline CDR1 reads SGDLS; CDR2 reads YYNGEE. This CDR3 has 17 amino acids. CDR3 nucleotide sequence: TGTGCCAGCGCTCCCTTAGGGGGGACTAGTAAGACAGATACGCAGTATTTT. Translated, it gives CASAPLGGTSKTDTQYF. The whole variable domain, remainder taken from reference TRBV9 and TRBJ2-3, is DSGVTQTPKHLITATGQRVTLRCSPRSGDLSVYWYQQSLDQGLQFLIQYYNGEERAKGNILERFSAQQFPDLHSELNLSSLELGDSALYFCASAPLGGTSKTDTQYFGPGTRLTVL.

This chain joins TRBV7-9 and TRBJ2-3; TRBD2 aligns across 10 bases. V dropped 4 bases and J dropped 6; count of bases not matched to a gene: 13. The length of the CDR3 is 17 residues. Germline loops: CDR1 SEHNR, CDR2 FQNEAQ (reference sequence). CDR3 sequence: CASSSPRIAGGGDTQYF. DNA of the CDR3: TGTGCCAGCAGCTCCCCGCGGATAGCGGGGGGAGGGGATACGCAGTATTTT.

The chain is built from TRBV24-1 and TRBJ2-5; TRBD2 matches at 10 bases. The length of the CDR3 is 15 residues. Germline values: CDR1 KGHDR, CDR2 SFDVKD. V lost 4 bases, J lost 1 base, and 2 bases stayed unmatched. The CDR3 protein is CATSERTSGQETQYF. DNA of the CDR3: TGTGCCACCAGTGAGCGGACTAGCGGCCAAGAGACCCAGTACTTC.

This chain links TRBV7-2 with TRBJ2-7; 13 bases are shared with TRBD2. CDR1 SGHTA and CDR2 FQGNSA come from the germline V gene. This CDR3 comprises 16 residues. The junction had 5 bases not matched to a gene; V was cut back by 4 bases and J by 2 bases. CDR3 DNA sequence: TGTGCCAGCAGCTCGCCAGGGACTAGCGGGGCCTACGAGCAGTACTTC. Amino acids: CASSSPGTSGAYEQYF.

The chain combines TRBV10-1 with TRBJ2-3; 7 nucleotides align to TRBD1. The CDR3 spans 17 residues. V dropped 6 bases and J dropped 4; count of bases not matched to a gene: 16. The V gene's germline CDR1 is WNHNN and CDR2 SYGVQD (reference sequence). DNA of the CDR3: TGCGCCAGCAGCGATGGCTTAGGGGGCCTTGGGTCAGATACGCAGTATTTT. It specifies CASSDGLGGLGSDTQYF.

A single count supports this clone. This sequence joins TRBV5-5 and TRBJ1-1, with TRBD1 matching 7 bases. The CDR3 covers 15 residues. The V segment lost 3 bases and the J segment 1 base; nucleotides outside the gene matches: 6. CDR1 and CDR2 (germline): SGHKS, YYEKEE (reference sequence). Here the CDR3 DNA reads TGTGCCAGCAGCTCGACAGGGTTGAGGAACACTGAAGCTTTCTTT. Residues: CASSSTGLRNTEAFF.

This chain uses TRBV19 with TRBJ1-5; possible D gene TRBD1, 6 bases. The ends were cut back, 8 bases at V and 4 bases at J, with 18 bases in the middle. There are 15 residues in the CDR3. Germline V gene sequence: CDR1 LNHDA, CDR2 SQIVND (reference sequence). The CDR3 sequence is CASLAGGGKNQPQHF. The CDR3, as DNA: TGTGCCAGTCTGGCGGGAGGGGGGAAGAATCAGCCCCAGCATTTT.